The 9 T cell receptor beta chains below all came from one sample that was sequenced in a study of cytotoxic CD8 clonotypes in ibrutinib-treated CLL. Clones were sequenced by immunoSEQ multiplex PCR, and TCRdb holds only the in-frame ones, with some missing. The data show about 50,000 clones, roughly three fifths seen once. Here the sequenced sample was PBMCs, taken after 24 months of ibrutinib treatment. Receptors were obtained from a human donor with chronic lymphocytic leukemia.

The count of this clone is one. This sequence joins TRBV6-6 and TRBJ2-1; D tentatively fits TRBD1 or TRBD2 (5 bases each). Per the germline V gene, CDR1 is MNHNY and CDR2 is SVGAGI (reference sequence). The CDR3 runs 14 residues. The ends were cut back, 0 bases at V and 8 bases at J, with 11 bases in the middle. Written as DNA, the CDR3 is TGTGCCAGCAGTTACTCTGGGGGTAGGGATGAGCAGTTCTTC. Amino acids: CASSYSGGRDEQFF.

This clone was seen repeatedly, ten times or more. This sequence joins TRBV27 and TRBJ2-2, with unresolved D. Germline V gives CDR1 MNHEY, CDR2 SMNVEV (reference sequence). There are 12 residues in the CDR3. V lost 6 bases to trimming and J lost 8 bases, with 10 bases between them. The CDR3 region is CASSPNRGELFF. CDR3 coding DNA: TGTGCCAGCAGCCCGAACCGTGGGGAGCTGTTTTTT.

This clone was recorded only once. The rearrangement joins TRBV19 to TRBJ1-2; D ambiguous. This CDR3 has 13 residues. Germline V gene lookup returns CDR1 LNHDA and CDR2 SQIVND (reference sequence). The V gene lost 11 bases and the J gene lost 1 base, with 14 bases spanning the gap. In DNA, the CDR3 is TGTGCCTCCACTGACGCCTTTAACTATGGCTACACCTTC. It encodes CASTDAFNYGYTF.

This clone was counted a few times. This sequence joins TRBV4-1 and TRBJ1-1; D gene unclear. This CDR3 has 14 amino acids. Germline V gene lookup returns CDR1 MGHRA and CDR2 YSYEKL. With 4 bases removed from V and 11 bases from J, the gap between germline ends came to 20 bases. CDR3 protein: CASSLTKETMAAFF. Here the CDR3 DNA reads TGCGCCAGCAGCCTCACGAAGGAGACCATGGCCGCTTTCTTT.

The rearrangement links TRBV2 to TRBJ2-7, with D tentatively TRBD2 (5 bases). V was shortened by 8 bases and J by 8 bases, with 19 bases between the two germline ends. Germline lookup yields CDR1 SNHLY and CDR2 FYNNEI. The CDR3 totals 13 residues. Here the CDR3 reads CASLERPPGKQYF. The CDR3 DNA follows: TGTGCCAGCCTTGAAAGACCACCGGGGAAGCAGTACTTC.

Here the CDR3 DNA reads TGCGCCAGCAGCCAAACCGGGACAGGGAATGAAAAACTGTTTTTT. Its protein product is CASSQTGTGNEKLFF. The V and J genes are TRBV4-1 and TRBJ1-4, with TRBD1 identical over 9 bases. CDR3 size: 15 residues. V was clipped by 2 bases and J by 5 bases; unmatched bases: 3. Germline loops: CDR1 MGHRA, CDR2 YSYEKL.

V gene TRBV11-2 combines with J gene TRBJ2-7, with TRBD1 matching 12 bases. The germline CDR1 and CDR2 sequences are SGHAT and FQNNGV. This CDR3 comprises 15 residues. V shed 5 bases, J shed 6 bases, and the junction held 8 bases outside the gene matches. The CDR3 reads CASSGVGQGAGEQYF. CDR3 in DNA: TGTGCCAGCAGCGGCGTGGGACAGGGGGCAGGCGAGCAGTACTTC.

The rearrangement joins TRBV11-3 to TRBJ2-7; 7 bases are shared with TRBD2. Per germline, CDR1 SGHNT and CDR2 YENEEA. V lost 2 bases, J lost 4 bases, and 8 bases stayed unmatched. The CDR3 contains 15 residues. In nucleotides, the CDR3 is TGTGCCAGCAGCTTATGGGGGGGATCGGAGTACGAGCAGTACTTC. It encodes CASSLWGGSEYEQYF.

The CDR3 region is CASSLALGVGETQYF. CDR3 nucleotides: TGCGCCAGCAGCTTGGCGTTGGGGGTCGGGGAGACCCAGTACTTC. The genes are TRBV5-1 and TRBJ2-5, with D perhaps matching TRBD1 or TRBD2 (5 bases each). The V and J ends lost 0 bases and 5 bases respectively, with 14 bases between them. This CDR3 has 15 residues. CDR1 and CDR2 (germline): SGHRS, YFSETQ. Full variable domain (missing parts from reference TRBV5-1 and TRBJ2-5): KAGVTQTPRYLIKTRGQQVTLSCSPISGHRSVSWYQQTPGQGLQFLFEYFSETQRNKGNFPGRFSGRQFSNSRSEMNVSTLELGDSALYLCASSLALGVGETQYFGPGTRLLVL.